These 20 T cell receptor beta chains share one sample of origin, sequenced in a study of T cell responses to AZD1222 COVID-19 vaccine. The repertoire was sequenced with immunoSEQ multiplex PCR; TCRdb's copy has only in-frame clones and lacks some. The sample shows approximately 110,000 clones, roughly 87% of them seen only once. Source: peripheral blood, taken on day 0 of AZD1222 vaccination. The source of these receptors is an adult in good health.

The J gene is TRBJ1-6, the V gene TRBV7-2, with a tentative D call TRBD1 (5 bases). Germline CDR1 SGHTA, CDR2 FQGNSA. Between the trimmed V and J ends, which lost 4 bases and 6 bases, there was a span of 13 bases. The CDR3 extends over 15 amino acids. The CDR3 here is CASSSMTVSNSPLHF. The CDR3 DNA is TGTGCCAGCAGCTCCATGACAGTCAGTAATTCACCCCTCCACTTT.

The rearrangement links TRBV13 to TRBJ1-1, with D perhaps TRBD1 (5 bases). Trimming left V 7 bases short and J 1 base short, with 19 bases between. Germline V gene lookup returns CDR1 PRHDT and CDR2 FYEKMQ (reference sequence). The CDR3 is 16 residues long. DNA for the CDR3: TGTGCCAGCAAAACCTCCTGGGGAGGGGCGAACACTGAAGCTTTCTTT. This encodes CASKTSWGGANTEAFF.

The CDR3 protein is CASSPRGGAKNIQYF. Written as DNA, the CDR3 is TGTGCCAGCAGCCCCCGAGGCGGAGCCAAAAACATTCAGTACTTC. V usage is TRBV6-5 and J usage is TRBJ2-4; D call uncertain. The CDR3 spans 15 residues. The germline V gene encodes CDR1 MNHEY and CDR2 SVGAGI. Trimming cost V 6 bases and J 0 bases, with 12 bases left between them.

The rearrangement uses TRBV7-9 and TRBJ2-7, with D perhaps TRBD1 or TRBD2 (6 bases each). The germline CDR1 and CDR2 sequences are SEHNR and FQNEAQ (reference sequence). V was clipped by 5 bases and J by 3 bases, with 17 bases between them. The CDR3 is 15 residues long. The CDR3 DNA follows: TGTGCCAGCAGCCCGGGGGCTAACCGGGGCTACGAGCAGTACTTC. Encoded protein: CASSPGANRGYEQYF.

This chain links TRBV19 with TRBJ2-1, with 9 nucleotides matching TRBD2. CDR3 length: 15 amino acids. Trimming cost V 7 bases and J 7 bases; bases outside gene matches: 11. Germline lookup yields CDR1 LNHDA and CDR2 SQIVND (reference sequence). The CDR3 nucleotides are TGTGCCAGTACCCTAGGGGGTAGCGGGGGAAATGAGCAGTTCTTC. It yields the protein CASTLGGSGGNEQFF.

The gene calls are TRBV6-5 and TRBJ1-1; tentative D call: TRBD1 (6 bases). V lost 8 bases and J lost 4, with 14 bases in between. This CDR3 has 13 residues. From germline, CDR1 is MNHEY and CDR2 SVGAGI. CDR3 amino acids: CASSNRETTEAFF. The CDR3 nucleotides read TGTGCCAGCTCAAACAGGGAAACCACTGAAGCTTTCTTT.

V is TRBV15 and J is TRBJ1-2; possible D gene TRBD1, 6 bases. The CDR3 loop spans 12 amino acids. Germline lookup yields CDR1 LNHNV and CDR2 YYDKDF (reference sequence). Trimming left V 4 bases short and J 6 bases short, with 9 bases between. For the CDR3, the DNA is TGTGCCACCAGCAACAGGGTTAATGGCTACACCTTC. Encoded protein: CATSNRVNGYTF.

The rearrangement links TRBV10-3 to TRBJ1-2, with TRBD1 identical over 8 bases. Germline V gene data show CDR1 as ENHRY and CDR2 as SYGVKD. J was trimmed by 4 bases and V by 6 bases; bases with no gene match: 4. This CDR3 is 13 amino acids long. The CDR3 region has the DNA TGTGCCATCAGCGACGGGACAGGCTATGGCTACACCTTC. Its translation is CAISDGTGYGYTF.

V usage is TRBV6-2 or TRBV6-3 and J usage is TRBJ2-7, with D perhaps TRBD2 (6 bases). Trimming took off 5 bases at V and 2 bases at J, with 13 bases between the two ends. The CDR3 contains 14 residues. From germline, CDR1 is MNHEY and CDR2 SVGEGT. The CDR3 DNA follows: TGTGCCAGCAGTATCCCGCGGGAAGCCTACGAGCAGTACTTC. This gives the protein CASSIPREAYEQYF.

The J gene is TRBJ2-3, the V gene TRBV7-3; TRBD1 matches at 7 bases. The J segment lost 2 bases and the V segment lost 5 bases, leaving 7 bases of the junction unmatched. The CDR3 totals 15 residues. Looked up from germline, CDR1 is SGHTA and CDR2 is FQGTGA. In DNA, the CDR3 is TGTGCCAGCAGCCCAGGGGGTGGACCCACAGATACGCAGTATTTT. It specifies CASSPGGGPTDTQYF.

This sequence joins TRBV11-3 and TRBJ1-6; no clear D. V was trimmed by 0 bases and J by 6 bases, leaving 9 bases between them. CDR1 and CDR2 from the germline V gene are SGHNT and YENEEA. This CDR3 region has 15 residues. This CDR3 is CASSLEDRGNSPLHF. DNA for the CDR3: TGTGCCAGCAGCTTAGAAGACCGGGGTAATTCACCCCTCCACTTT.

This clone has just one count. J is TRBJ1-1 and V is TRBV6-5, with TRBD1 identical over 9 bases. The CDR3 spans 13 residues. Trimming removed 4 bases from V and 7 bases from J; junction bases left unmatched: 4. Germline V CDR1 and CDR2: MNHEY, SVGAGI. The CDR3 loop reads CASSWPGQGEAFF. In nucleotides, the CDR3 is TGTGCCAGCAGTTGGCCGGGACAGGGTGAAGCTTTCTTT.

The genes are TRBV5-6 and TRBJ1-1; no firm D call. The CDR3 has 15 amino acids. The V gene's germline CDR1 is SGHDT and CDR2 YYEEEE. V was clipped by 2 bases and J by 5 bases, with 16 bases between them. As DNA, the CDR3 is TGTGCCAGCAGCTTCGCGGAACCAGTGGGTACTGAAGCTTTCTTT. Residues: CASSFAEPVGTEAFF.

The chain uses TRBV11-3 and TRBJ1-2, with D tentatively TRBD1 (5 bases). The V gene's germline CDR1 is SGHNT and CDR2 YENEEA. This CDR3 has 16 amino acids. V was shortened by 0 bases and J by 4 bases, with 15 bases between the two germline ends. This CDR3 reads CASSLDISAGLYGYTF. The CDR3 nucleotides are TGTGCCAGCAGCTTAGATATTTCTGCGGGGCTCTATGGCTACACCTTC.

This sequence joins TRBV10-1 and TRBJ2-2; the match to TRBD2 covers 7 bases. The CDR3 runs 16 residues. The V gene's germline CDR1 is WNHNN and CDR2 SYGVQD (reference sequence). V was clipped by 3 bases and J by 3 bases; unmatched bases: 7. CDR3 amino acids: CASSEYTGGHTGELFF. The CDR3 bases are TGCGCCAGCAGTGAATATACGGGGGGTCACACCGGGGAGCTGTTTTTT.

The V call is TRBV4-3, the J call TRBJ2-7; unclear D gene. The CDR3 sequence is 13 residues long. Germline assignment: CDR1 LGHNA and CDR2 YSLEER. Trimming left V 0 bases short and J 3 bases short, with 6 bases between. Here the CDR3 DNA reads TGCGCCAGCAGCCAAGATATGAACTACGAGCAGTACTTC. It specifies CASSQDMNYEQYF.

The J gene is TRBJ1-2, the V gene TRBV7-9; TRBD1 matches 10 bases. This CDR3 comprises 15 residues. V shed 5 bases and J 7 bases; nucleotides not matched to a gene: 10. Germline CDR1 and CDR2: SEHNR and FQNEAQ (reference sequence). CDR3 coding DNA: TGTGCCAGCAGCGCCCTAGGGACAGGGGAACCTGGCTACACCTTC. It translates to CASSALGTGEPGYTF. Filled out from reference TRBV7-9 and TRBJ1-2, the complete variable domain reads DTGVSQNPRHKITKRGQNVTFRCDPISEHNRLYWYRQTLGQGPEFLTYFQNEAQLEKSRLLSDRFSAERPKGSFSTLEIQRTEQGDSAMYLCASSALGTGEPGYTFGSGTRLTVV.

DNA of the CDR3: TGTGCCAGTAGTCTGGACCGATCCACAACTAATGAAAAACTGTTTTTT. Protein product: CASSLDRSTTNEKLFF. The chain combines TRBV19 with TRBJ1-4; D uncertain. This CDR3 has 16 amino acids. Germline V gene sequence: CDR1 LNHDA, CDR2 SQIVND (reference sequence). The V and J ends lost 5 bases and 0 bases respectively, with 13 bases between them.

The chain links TRBV24-1 to TRBJ2-1; perhaps TRBD1 as D (5 bases). The CDR3 is 12 residues long. V lost 0 bases and J 12 bases, leaving 8 bases between the germline ends. Germline V lookup: CDR1 KGHDR, CDR2 SFDVKD. In DNA, the CDR3 is TGTGCCACCAGTGATTTGGGGGCCGGGCAGTTCTTC. It yields the protein CATSDLGAGQFF.

The rearrangement joins TRBV27 to TRBJ1-5; D is unclear. V was shortened by 7 bases and J by 0 bases, with 10 bases between the two germline ends. This CDR3 region has 14 residues. Germline V CDR1 and CDR2: MNHEY, SMNVEV (reference sequence). CDR3: CASMKAYSNQPQHF. CDR3 DNA: TGTGCCAGCATGAAGGCCTATAGCAATCAGCCCCAGCATTTT.